This T cell receptor beta chain was sequenced for a study of blood T cell repertoires in COVID-19. At the level of the study: The United States, Italy and Spain provided the acute and convalescent COVID-19 samples. Sources were T cells, B-cell-depleted T cells, or PBMCs; the material itself was cDNA or gDNA.

Authors' analysis steps: Estimation of nucleated cell counts was performed using reference gene primer amplification. This table comes from immunoSEQ multiplex PCR, and its TCRdb copy is limited to in-frame clones, with some not included. V, J and clone size reflect that table, while D and trimming were determined from the DNA. The table records tens of thousands of clones, 65% to 85% of them present only once. The J segment lost 0 bases and the V segment lost 6 bases, leaving 3 bases of the junction unmatched. The V gene's germline CDR1 is SGHRS and CDR2 YFSETQ. There are 16 residues in the CDR3. The receptor comes from a human donor in a cohort sampled during active COVID-19. The genes are TRBV5-1 and TRBJ2-1; 13 bases map to TRBD2. Sequenced input: peripheral blood. The CDR3 sequence is CASNRLAGGSYNEQFF. In DNA form, the CDR3 reads TGCGCCAGCAATCGACTAGCGGGGGGCTCCTACAATGAGCAGTTCTTC.